Presented here are 21 T cell receptor beta chains from one specimen sequenced in a study of blood T cell repertoires in COVID-19. Assay: immunoSEQ multiplex PCR; the TCRdb copy retains only in-frame clones and omits some. The table shows about 44,000 clones, with about nine tenths occurring only once. The specimen was peripheral blood. The receptors originated from a woman of 80 years or more in a cohort sampled during active or convalescent COVID-19.

The rearrangement uses TRBV5-4 and TRBJ2-7; 8 bases line up with TRBD2. V trimming: 2 bases; J trimming: 1 base; junction bases outside the gene matches: 5. CDR1 and CDR2 from the germline V gene are SGHNT and YYREEE (reference sequence). The CDR3 length is 15 residues. CDR3 protein: CASSFGRGASYEQYF. In DNA, the CDR3 is TGTGCCAGCAGCTTCGGGAGGGGAGCGTCCTACGAGCAGTACTTC.

This chain links TRBV30 with TRBJ2-7, with D tentatively TRBD2 (6 bases). This CDR3 has 20 residues. Germline assignment: CDR1 GTSNPN and CDR2 SVGIG (reference sequence). V lost 0 bases and J lost 4, with 31 bases in between. The CDR3 DNA sequence: TGTGCCTGGAGTGTAACTGGACTACCCACTCCCTCCTCCCTATCTTACGAGCAGTACTTC. Translating it yields CAWSVTGLPTPSSLSYEQYF. The entire variable domain, with the rest obtained from reference TRBV30 and TRBJ2-7, is as follows: SQTIHQWPATLVQPVGSPLSLECTVEGTSNPNLYWYRQAAGRGLQLLFYSVGIGQISSEVPQNLSASRPQDRQFILSSKKLLLSDSGFYLCAWSVTGLPTPSSLSYEQYFGPGTRLTVT.

The chain combines TRBV9 with TRBJ1-1; TRBD1 aligns across 7 bases. The V gene's germline CDR1 is SGDLS and CDR2 YYNGEE. This CDR3 has 13 amino acids. Unmatched junction bases numbered 5, after V lost 4 bases and J lost 5 bases. This CDR3 is CASSFTGVTEAFF. The CDR3 DNA reads as TGTGCCAGCAGCTTCACAGGGGTGACTGAAGCTTTCTTT.

The chain links TRBV5-1 to TRBJ2-3; 9 nucleotides match TRBD2. Germline-derived CDR1 and CDR2 are SGHRS and YFSETQ. The V and J ends lost 4 bases and 1 base, in that order; junction bases with no gene match: 16. The CDR3 covers 19 residues. CDR3 protein: CASSGSGRIIPWGTDTQYF. The CDR3 coding sequence is TGCGCCAGCAGCGGGAGCGGGAGGATCATTCCATGGGGCACAGATACGCAGTATTTT.

This clone has just a few counts. This chain joins TRBV2 and TRBJ2-3; no clear D gene. The CDR3 is 16 amino acids. V was cut by 1 base and J by 2 bases, with 13 bases left in between. Per the germline V gene, CDR1 is SNHLY and CDR2 is FYNNEI. CDR3 sequence (DNA): TGTGCCAGCAGTGAAGGTGGGCAGAGAAACACAGATACGCAGTATTTT. The encoded protein is CASSEGGQRNTDTQYF.

This clone was seen a few times. The genes are TRBV4-2 and TRBJ1-4; no firm D call. CDR3 length: 15 amino acids. The germline CDR1 and CDR2 sequences are LGHNA and YNFKEQ. Trimming removed 4 bases from V and 3 bases from J, with 12 bases in between. Written as DNA, the CDR3 is TGTGCCAGCAGCCGAACCCAAGCGGCTAATGAAAAACTGTTTTTT. Its translation: CASSRTQAANEKLFF.

V and J are TRBV7-9 and TRBJ1-6; 9 bases line up with TRBD1. The V gene end was trimmed by 3 bases and the J gene end by 7 bases; junction bases not matched to a gene: 4. CDR1 and CDR2 from the germline V gene are SEHNR and FQNEAQ (reference sequence). The CDR3 length is 15 residues. CDR3 in DNA: TGTGCCAGCAGCTTGGGGGACAGGGCGAATTCACCCCTCCACTTT. Amino acid sequence: CASSLGDRANSPLHF.

The chain joins TRBV11-2 to TRBJ2-3; tentative D call: TRBD1 (6 bases). The V gene lost 3 bases and the J gene lost 1 base, with 8 bases spanning the gap. The CDR3 totals 14 residues. Germline CDR1 and CDR2: SGHAT and FQNNGV. For the CDR3, the DNA is TGTGCCAGCAGCTTGGGACACGGCACAGATACGCAGTATTTT. Translating gives CASSLGHGTDTQYF.

This chain links TRBV3-1 (or the pseudogene TRBV3-2) with TRBJ2-5; TRBD2 matches 7 bases. CDR3 length: 14 amino acids. Germline values: CDR1 LGHDT, CDR2 YNNKEL (reference sequence). V shed 3 bases, J shed 2 bases, and the junction held 3 bases outside the gene matches. CDR3 nucleotides: TGTGCCAGCAGCCAGGGACTACATCAAGAGACCCAGTACTTC. Residues: CASSQGLHQETQYF.

V usage is TRBV2 and J usage is TRBJ1-4; D is undetermined. V was clipped by 5 bases and J by 7 bases, with 5 bases between them. From germline, CDR1 is SNHLY and CDR2 FYNNEI. This CDR3 has 11 residues. The CDR3: CASSLGEKLFF. Written as DNA, the CDR3 is TGTGCCAGCAGTCTCGGTGAAAAACTGTTTTTT. The full variable domain, in which reference TRBV2 and TRBJ1-4 provide the parts outside the CDR3, is EPEVTQTPSHQVTQMGQEVILRCVPISNHLYFYWYRQILGQKVEFLVSFYNNEISEKSEIFDDQFSVERPDGSNFTLKIRSTKLEDSAMYFCASSLGEKLFFGSGTQLSVL.

The CDR3 protein is CASSFRGSYNEQFF. The CDR3 DNA reads TGTGCCAGCAGCTTCCGCGGGTCCTACAATGAGCAGTTCTTC. This chain connects TRBV7-2 to TRBJ2-1; perhaps TRBD2 as D (5 bases). The germline V gene encodes CDR1 SGHTA and CDR2 FQGNSA. V was pared by 3 bases and J by 1 base, with 7 bases between. The length of the CDR3 is 14 residues.

The CDR3 DNA reads TGCGCCAGCAGCCCAGGAGGACTAGCGTTCCCCGGGGAGCTGTTTTTT. This translates into CASSPGGLAFPGELFF. The chain links TRBV4-3 to TRBJ2-2, with TRBD2 matching 9 bases. The CDR3 runs to 16 residues. Trimming took 4 bases from V and 6 from J; bases not matched to a gene: 9. CDR1 LGHNA and CDR2 YSLEER come from the germline V gene.

This clone occurred a few times. This chain uses TRBV4-3 with TRBJ1-5; no reliable D call. The germline V gene has CDR1 LGHNA and CDR2 YSLEER. CDR3 length: 14 amino acids. Between the trimmed V and J ends, which lost 0 bases and 7 bases, there was a span of 10 bases. Here the CDR3 DNA reads TGCGCCAGCAGCCAAGATCTGGGCAGGCAGCCCCAGCATTTT. Translation gives CASSQDLGRQPQHF.

The chain couples TRBV6-6 to TRBJ1-6, with D tentatively TRBD1 (6 bases). The V end lost 10 bases, the J end lost 8 bases, and 21 bases lay between the germline ends. This CDR3 comprises 15 residues. The germline CDR1 and CDR2 sequences are MNHNY and SVGAGI (reference sequence). The CDR3 sequence is CANTRGWTVDSPLHF. CDR3 nucleotide sequence: TGTGCCAACACCAGGGGTTGGACGGTCGATTCACCCCTCCACTTT.

This rearrangement joins TRBV4-3 to TRBJ2-3, with D tentatively TRBD2 (5 bases). The ends were cut back, 0 bases at V and 4 bases at J, with 14 bases in the middle. Germline loops: CDR1 LGHNA, CDR2 YSLEER. The CDR3 totals 16 residues. The CDR3 DNA is TGCGCCAGCAGCCAAGATTGGCAGAGGGCGGCAGATACGCAGTATTTT. Translated: CASSQDWQRAADTQYF.

V gene TRBV6-5 combines with J gene TRBJ1-1, with D possibly matching TRBD1 (6 bases). Looked up from germline, CDR1 is MNHEY and CDR2 is SVGAGI. V lost 6 bases, J lost 1 base, and 9 bases lay in between. The CDR3 has 13 amino acids. The CDR3 sequence is CASRLTGNTEAFF. The CDR3 DNA sequence: TGTGCCAGCAGACTGACAGGGAACACTGAAGCTTTCTTT.

This clone was observed once. The chain uses TRBV20-1 and TRBJ1-2, with D unclear. Germline values: CDR1 DFQATT, CDR2 SNEGSKA (reference sequence). The CDR3 extends over 12 amino acids. The germline V and J ends were trimmed by 3 bases and 3 bases, with 8 bases remaining between them. DNA of the CDR3: TGCAGTGCTAGTCGGCGGGACTATGGCTACACCTTC. It is translated as CSASRRDYGYTF.

This clone occurred once. The V and J genes are TRBV7-9 and TRBJ1-1; perhaps TRBD1 as D (5 bases). The CDR3 is 13 amino acids. V was pared by 5 bases and J by 3 bases, with 10 bases between. Germline assignment: CDR1 SEHNR and CDR2 FQNEAQ (reference sequence). The CDR3 region is CASSPQEYTEAFF. The CDR3 nucleotides read TGTGCCAGCAGCCCACAGGAATACACTGAAGCTTTCTTT.

The V and J genes are TRBV9 and TRBJ2-3; the match to TRBD2 covers 8 bases. J was trimmed by 6 bases and V by 0 bases; bases with no gene match: 3. The CDR3 is 14 residues long. Germline V gives CDR1 SGDLS, CDR2 YYNGEE. CDR3 sequence: CASSVEPSGDTQYF. The CDR3 DNA reads as TGTGCCAGCAGCGTAGAACCTAGCGGGGATACGCAGTATTTT.

The chain joins TRBV7-9 to TRBJ2-3; a possible D gene is TRBD2 (6 bases). The CDR3 consists of 17 residues. Germline lookup yields CDR1 SEHNR and CDR2 FQNEAQ (reference sequence). Trimming removed 4 bases from V and 2 bases from J, with 19 bases in between. The CDR3 region is CASSSVEGSGYTDTQYF. The CDR3 DNA sequence: TGTGCCAGCAGCTCCGTGGAGGGGTCGGGATACACAGATACGCAGTATTTT.

V gene TRBV2 combines with J gene TRBJ2-4; TRBD2 matches 7 bases. Germline V gene sequence: CDR1 SNHLY, CDR2 FYNNEI. V shed 6 bases, J shed 0 bases, and the junction held 2 bases outside the gene matches. CDR3 size: 14 residues. The DNA of the CDR3 is TGTGCCAGCAGGGCTAGCGGAGCCAAAAACATTCAGTACTTC. Protein product: CASRASGAKNIQYF.